This TCR beta chain was identified in a study of vaccination and CD4 T cells after COVID-19 (dated 2022 in TCRdb). Turning to the overall study: Six males and four females were included in the convalescent cohort, with two Hispanic individuals, seven Caucasians, two Asians and one multiracial person represented. In ten to eleven COVID-19 convalescent patients and a few infection-naive healthy vaccine recipients, the spike-specific CD4+ TCR repertoire before mRNA vaccination was compared with the repertoire after mRNA vaccination. Post-COVID blood samples from convalescent patients were collected a median of approximately 100 days after diagnosis, with a range of about 35 to 161 days. Control cultures received a CEFX viral epitope pool as the positive control, an HIV-1 Nef peptide pool as the negative control, or no peptide. An earlier paper using these donors assessed, at the TCR clonotype level, memory CD4+ T cell crossreactivity between SARS-CoV-2 and common cold coronavirus spike proteins. Post-vaccine blood samples were taken a median of about 70 days after the second vaccine dose, with a range of roughly 14 to 250 days. Culture stimuli were overlapping spike peptide pools from SARS-CoV-2 and from the common cold coronaviruses HCoV-NL63, HCoV-OC43 and HCoV-229E. Participants got two doses of the Pfizer-BioNTech BNT162b2 vaccine (n=8) or two doses of the Moderna mRNA-1273 vaccine (n=2). Study-level results and caveats: The number of convalescent patients in the study was relatively small, and the study did not examine early timepoints following natural infection. In convalescent patients, a median around 85% of post-vaccine SARS-CoV-2-reactive clones were detected only after vaccination, and vaccine-specific priming was suggested by this finding. An increase in the median number of SARS-CoV-2-reactive clonotypes from 20 to 25 after infection to approximately 41 after vaccination was observed, but the change was not found to be significant. Of the vaccine-specific clones in convalescent patients, 304 of 307, or nearly all, reacted only to SARS-CoV-2 spike and did not cross-react with common cold coronaviruses.

Library construction relied on PCR. TCR sequencing of DNA from cultured CD4+ T cells used the Oncomine TCR Beta short-read assay at the Johns Hopkins FTIC core. The QIAamp micro DNA kit was used to extract genomic DNA from the cultured CD4+ T cells. The Oncomine TCR Beta libraries from cultured CD4+ T cells were pooled using unique dual indexes and then sequenced on an Illumina iSeq 100. The authors' pipeline ran thus. Non-productive sequences were removed, and CDR3s not starting with C, not ending with F or W, or shorter than 7 amino acids were discarded. Antigen-specific clonotypes were identified using the MANAFEST web application through comparison of peptide-stimulated wells with reference and other culture wells. To be called positive, a clone needed an FDR below 0.05, an odds ratio above 5, and a productive frequency above 0.1% in at least two of three replicate wells. A clonotype was classed as cross-reactive if the clonotype showed significant expansion both in SARS-CoV-2 spike wells and in at least one common cold coronavirus spike condition. Using R version 3.6.1, CDR3 homology was evaluated through Levenshtein distances (stringdist) along with unrooted phylogenetic trees (ape). TCRdb passed the public sequencing reads through fastp at Q25 and MiXCR, retaining productive beta sequences. Every CDR3 protein is listed once, alongside the most common genes and DNA of its rows. The V and J calls and clone size are TCRdb's, not the authors'. Here the sample has thousands of distinct CDR3 sequences; 35% to 45% occur a single time. The ten largest clones capture roughly 40% of the sample.

Trimming takes 11 bases from V and 0 bases from J, and the germline ends sit 10 bases apart. The germline V gene specifies SGHVS as CDR1 and FQNEAQ as CDR2. From cysteine to phenylalanine, the CDR3 is 13 amino acids long. The entry retains the CDR3 DNA only, 39 bases that are in frame from base 1. This clonotype is assessed as medium-sized (0.01 to 0.1%). Its binding antigen is unknown. No much larger clone exists at a distance of one base, and base qualities are not known. Read against the paper, the sample's treatment or condition label means: roughly 11-day PBMC culture with coronavirus spike peptide pools or control peptides (ViraFEST assay). CD4+ T cells from unexposed donors were collected before the COVID-19 pandemic (2011-2018). To expand antigen-specific T cells with peptide pools and then pick out the expanded clonotypes through TCR sequencing, the study relied on the ViraFEST assay. Each well held 2.2 million or so PBMCs cultured in IMDM containing around 5.1% human AB serum and about 10 IU/ml IL-2, with around 9.7 ug/ml peptide pools added. On days 3 and 7, half of the culture medium was replaced with fresh IL-2-containing medium. CD4+ T cells were isolated after around 9 days of culture through negative selection using the EasySep CD4+ T cell isolation kit. As cell numbers permitted, CD4+ T cells from unexposed donors were tested for reactivity to SARS-CoV-2 S and N and to four common cold coronavirus spike pools. PBMCs were separated from whole blood using Ficoll-Paque Plus gradient centrifugation and then either used fresh or cryopreserved at -140C. Culture conditions were generally each tested in triplicate wells. Leukapheresis product for the unexposed donors was bought commercially.

The V gene is TRBV7-8 and the J gene is TRBJ2-2; a tentative D match to TRBD1 spans 5 bases. The TCR sequence derives from a human donor in good health. Sequencing was carried out using CD4+ T cells from blood, cultured in vitro. The DNA is TGTGCCCATACGGACACGAACACCGGGGAGCTGTTTTTT. Its product reads: CAHTDTNTGELFF.